This T cell receptor (beta chain) was profiled in a study of T cells in Graves' hyperthyroidism and ophthalmopathy. Study findings and constraints: In the analysis, a 13 V-J model separated ophthalmopathy from stable hyperthyroidism.

The table lists this clonotype with many counts. The antigen is undetermined. CDR3 length equals 14 residues. V was trimmed by 5 bases and J by 5 bases, leaving 15 bases between them. Germline lookup yields CDR1 SGHVS and CDR2 FQNEAQ. TCR beta CDR3 region amplification was performed from RNA transcripts. The TCR CDR3 first-round RT-PCR relied on the HTBI primer set. One entry per CDR3 protein, called by TCRdb with MiXCR from the multiplex PCR reads. Counted here are about 98,000 distinct CDR3 sequences, roughly 40% occurring once; the ten biggest clones make up 10%. Together with thyroid ultrasound, orbital computed tomography, serum thyroxine and TRAb, clinical symptoms were used for diagnoses.

This sequence joins TRBV7-8 and TRBJ1-2; a weak D match, TRBD1 (5 bases). The clonotype was recovered from a woman in her 30s with Graves' hyperthyroidism. Input material: peripheral blood or thyroid tissue (not recorded which). The CDR3 nucleotides are TGTGCCAGCAGCATACCGGGACGTCGGTATGGCTACACCTTC. As protein: CASSIPGRRYGYTF.